These 24 T cell receptor beta chains came from one sample sequenced in a study of blood T cell repertoires in COVID-19. Sequenced by immunoSEQ multiplex PCR; TCRdb stores in-frame clones only, minus some. The table lists some 69,000 clones, 60% to 85% of them singletons. The sample consisted of peripheral blood. The source is a man between 60 and 75 years old with acute or convalescent COVID-19.

The V gene is TRBV4-1, the J gene TRBJ1-2; D possibly corresponds to TRBD1 (6 bases). The V end lost 1 base, the J end lost 8 bases, and 17 bases lay between the germline ends. This CDR3 contains 15 residues. The germline CDR1 and CDR2 sequences are MGHRA and YSYEKL. DNA of the CDR3: TGCGCCAGCAGCCAAGTCGGTATGCAGGGGTCGGGCTACACCTTC. Amino acid sequence: CASSQVGMQGSGYTF.

V usage is TRBV7-2 and J usage is TRBJ2-7; D not certain. Per the germline V gene, CDR1 is SGHTA and CDR2 is FQGNSA. V was cut by 3 bases and J by 0 bases, with 12 bases left in between. The CDR3 has 15 amino acids. CDR3 coding DNA: TGTGCCAGCAGCTTGTCTGCTTACAGCTCCTACGAGCAGTACTTC. It yields the protein CASSLSAYSSYEQYF.

The V gene is TRBV5-1, the J gene TRBJ2-5, with D maybe TRBD2 (5 bases). Germline values: CDR1 SGHRS, CDR2 YFSETQ. The CDR3 extends over 15 amino acids. Trimming removed 2 bases from V and 1 base from J, with 12 bases in between. CDR3 DNA sequence: TGCGCCAGCAGCTTAGGAGACTATACCCAAGAGACCCAGTACTTC. This sequence encodes CASSLGDYTQETQYF.

V usage is TRBV7-2 and J usage is TRBJ2-5; D gene ambiguous. Trimming shortened V by 2 bases and J by 1 base, and 8 bases separated the two germline ends. This CDR3 contains 14 residues. The germline gives CDR1 SGHTA, CDR2 FQGNSA. The CDR3 protein is CASSLTVSQETQYF. CDR3 nucleotides: TGTGCCAGCAGCTTAACGGTCTCCCAAGAGACCCAGTACTTC.

This clone was detected only a few times. The J gene is TRBJ2-7, the V gene TRBV5-1, with D possibly TRBD2 on 5 matching bases. V was trimmed by 4 bases and J by 2 bases, leaving 7 bases between them. Germline loops: CDR1 SGHRS, CDR2 YFSETQ. The CDR3 length is 12 residues. CDR3 sequence: CASSQEAYEQYF. The CDR3 DNA is TGCGCCAGCAGCCAGGAGGCCTACGAGCAGTACTTC.

This chain uses TRBV5-1 with TRBJ1-3; 7 positions match TRBD1. The CDR3 is 18 residues long. J was trimmed by 0 bases and V by 0 bases; bases with no gene match: 9. Germline loops: CDR1 SGHRS, CDR2 YFSETQ. The CDR3 DNA is TGCGCCAGCAGCTTGGGGGCAGGGGGGACGAGCTCTGGAAACACCATATATTTT. Protein: CASSLGAGGTSSGNTIYF.

As to this clone: An end of the junction differs from the germline gene, which may be a read error. J is TRBJ1-4 and V is TRBV15, with 7 bases matching TRBD1. The CDR3 runs 13 residues. Germline CDR1 is LNHNV and CDR2 is YYDKDF (reference sequence). The CDR3 DNA reads as TGTGCCACCGGCAGGGACAGAGATGAAAAACTGTTTTTT. It yields the protein CATGRDRDEKLFF.

This clone came up a few times. The V and J genes are TRBV2 and TRBJ1-2; the D gene is possibly TRBD1 (6 bases). CDR1 is SNHLY, CDR2 FYNNEI, per germline. The CDR3 is made up of 13 amino acids. CDR3 nucleotides: TGTGTTGGCAAGCCAGGGGTAGACTATGGCTACACCTTC. Translated: CVGKPGVDYGYTF.

There are a few counts of this clone. The rearrangement links TRBV6-5 to TRBJ2-7; a possible D gene is TRBD1 (6 bases). The V gene lost 4 bases and the J gene lost 3 bases, with 13 bases spanning the gap. CDR1 is MNHEY, CDR2 SVGAGI, per germline. The CDR3 is made up of 14 amino acids. This chain's CDR3 is CASSLWDKNYEQYF. Written as DNA, the CDR3 is TGTGCCAGCAGTTTGTGGGACAAGAACTACGAGCAGTACTTC.

The chain carries TRBV4-2 and TRBJ2-1, with 7 bases lining up with TRBD1. V lost 5 bases to trimming and J lost 6 bases; unmatched junction nucleotides: 4. The CDR3 has 13 residues. Looked up from germline, CDR1 is LGHNA and CDR2 is YNFKEQ. CDR3: CASSYSGGNEQFF. The CDR3 DNA reads as TGTGCCAGCAGCTACTCAGGGGGCAATGAGCAGTTCTTC.

The chain recombines TRBV10-3 with TRBJ2-7, with 8 bases that match TRBD1. The CDR3 has 15 residues. The germline V gene has CDR1 ENHRY and CDR2 SYGVKD. V was clipped by 2 bases and J by 2 bases; unmatched bases: 5. The DNA for the CDR3 is TGTGCCATCAGTGAGGGGGACAGGAACACCTACGAGCAGTACTTC. As protein: CAISEGDRNTYEQYF.

The chain employs TRBV12-5 and TRBJ2-1; TRBD1 aligns across 8 bases. This CDR3 spans 14 amino acids. Looked up from germline, CDR1 is LGHNT and CDR2 is FRNRAP. V was clipped by 6 bases and J by 5 bases; unmatched bases: 6. The CDR3 sequence is CASGPGQGNNEQFF. CDR3 DNA sequence: TGTGCTAGTGGACCTGGACAGGGTAACAATGAGCAGTTCTTC.

Only a few counts were recorded for this clone. The chain couples TRBV7-6 to TRBJ1-4; 8 nucleotides line up with TRBD1. Germline CDR1 SGHVS, CDR2 FNYEAQ. This CDR3 is built from 15 residues. V was pared by 5 bases and J by 4 bases, with 6 bases of the junction left unmatched. The CDR3 spells CASSAWTGNNEKLFF. The DNA of the CDR3 is TGTGCCAGCAGCGCATGGACAGGGAATAATGAAAAACTGTTTTTT. Complete variable domain (other parts from reference TRBV7-6 and TRBJ1-4): GAGVSQSPRYKVTKRGQDVALRCDPISGHVSLYWYRQALGQGPEFLTYFNYEAQQDKSGLPNDRFSAERPEGSISTLTIQRTEQRDSAMYRCASSAWTGNNEKLFFGSGTQLSVL.

This rearrangement joins TRBV2 to TRBJ1-2; the match to TRBD1 covers 8 bases. Trimming removed 6 bases from V and 8 bases from J; junction bases left unmatched: 5. The CDR3 runs to 12 residues. Per germline, CDR1 SNHLY and CDR2 FYNNEI. The CDR3 reads CASRDNRGGYTF. CDR3 in DNA: TGTGCCAGCAGAGACAACAGGGGGGGCTACACCTTC. The whole variable domain, filled in from reference TRBV2 and TRBJ1-2, reads EPEVTQTPSHQVTQMGQEVILRCVPISNHLYFYWYRQILGQKVEFLVSFYNNEISEKSEIFDDQFSVERPDGSNFTLKIRSTKLEDSAMYFCASRDNRGGYTFGSGTRLTVV.

This chain joins TRBV10-3 and TRBJ1-5; maybe TRBD1 (5 bases). CDR1 and CDR2 (germline): ENHRY, SYGVKD. The V end was cut by 3 bases, the J end by 3 bases, with 6 bases between. The CDR3 length is 13 residues. The CDR3: CAISDRDNQPQHF. The DNA of the CDR3 is TGTGCCATCAGTGACAGGGACAATCAGCCCCAGCATTTT.

This rearrangement joins TRBV7-2 to TRBJ2-2; 10 bases match TRBD2. Germline V lookup: CDR1 SGHTA, CDR2 FQGNSA. CDR3 size: 15 residues. V shed 5 bases and J 4 bases; nucleotides not matched to a gene: 4. In DNA form, the CDR3 reads TGTGCCAGCAGCCCCCCTAGCGGGGGCACCGGGGAGCTGTTTTTT. Its translation is CASSPPSGGTGELFF.

The V and J genes are TRBV29-1 and TRBJ1-6, with 8 bases matching TRBD1. Germline trimming cut 7 bases from V and 6 bases from J; bases unmatched to any gene: 5. Per germline, CDR1 SQVTM and CDR2 ANQGSEA. The CDR3 totals 13 residues. The CDR3 DNA sequence: TGCAGCGCGGGGACAGGCGGTAATTCACCCCTCCACTTT. This encodes CSAGTGGNSPLHF.

The gene calls are TRBV3-1 (or the pseudogene TRBV3-2) and TRBJ2-5, with a possible D match to TRBD2 (5 bases). Per the germline V gene, CDR1 is LGHDT and CDR2 is YNNKEL (reference sequence). Trimming took off 1 base at V and 2 bases at J, with 14 bases between the two ends. This CDR3 is built from 16 residues. CDR3 DNA: TGTGCCAGCAGCCAAGCGGGGAAAAAACGACAAGAGACCCAGTACTTC. Its protein is CASSQAGKKRQETQYF.

This rearrangement joins TRBV27 to TRBJ1-4; 10 bases align to TRBD1. The CDR3 has 15 amino acids. Trimming took 5 bases from V and 10 from J; bases not matched to a gene: 10. Germline V lookup: CDR1 MNHEY, CDR2 SMNVEV (reference sequence). This chain's CDR3 is CASSHPTGGTGKLFF. CDR3 coding DNA: TGTGCCAGCAGTCACCCGACAGGGGGCACTGGAAAACTGTTTTTT.

The chain has TRBV15 and TRBJ1-1; weak D call: TRBD1 (5 bases). The CDR3 loop spans 14 amino acids. Per germline, CDR1 LNHNV and CDR2 YYDKDF (reference sequence). Trimming removed 3 bases at V and 1 base at J, with 9 bases between. The CDR3 is CATSRDTGNTEAFF. The DNA of the CDR3 is TGTGCCACCAGCAGGGACACAGGGAACACTGAAGCTTTCTTT.

The chain carries TRBV4-3 and TRBJ2-7, with 11 bases lining up with TRBD2. This CDR3 has 15 amino acids. Unmatched junction bases numbered 5, after V lost 1 base and J lost 6 bases. The germline gives CDR1 LGHNA, CDR2 YSLEER. The CDR3 spells CASSQVGGTSGEQYF. The CDR3 bases are TGCGCCAGCAGCCAAGTAGGAGGGACTAGCGGCGAGCAGTACTTC.

The V and J genes are TRBV6-1 and TRBJ2-4; the D gene is possibly TRBD2 (6 bases). V was clipped by 0 bases and J by 1 base, with 7 bases between them. The CDR3 contains 15 residues. Germline V gene lookup returns CDR1 MNHNS and CDR2 SASEGT. CDR3 in amino acids: CASSEAGTAKNIQYF. CDR3 DNA sequence: TGTGCCAGCAGTGAAGCGGGGACTGCCAAAAACATTCAGTACTTC.

The gene calls are TRBV4-3 and TRBJ1-2; D perhaps matches TRBD1 (6 bases). V was cut by 0 bases and J by 3 bases, with 14 bases left in between. The CDR3 totals 16 residues. Germline V CDR1 and CDR2: LGHNA, YSLEER. The chain's CDR3 is CASSQELGRGYYGYTF. In nucleotides, the CDR3 is TGCGCCAGCAGCCAAGAACTTGGCAGGGGCTACTATGGCTACACCTTC.

The chain uses TRBV7-9 and TRBJ2-7; no clear D gene. The germline gives CDR1 SEHNR, CDR2 FQNEAQ (reference sequence). Trimming removed 1 base from V and 0 bases from J, with 10 bases in between. The CDR3 consists of 15 residues. The CDR3 sequence is CASSLGGWSSYEQYF. The CDR3 region has the DNA TGTGCCAGCAGCTTAGGAGGTTGGAGCTCCTACGAGCAGTACTTC.